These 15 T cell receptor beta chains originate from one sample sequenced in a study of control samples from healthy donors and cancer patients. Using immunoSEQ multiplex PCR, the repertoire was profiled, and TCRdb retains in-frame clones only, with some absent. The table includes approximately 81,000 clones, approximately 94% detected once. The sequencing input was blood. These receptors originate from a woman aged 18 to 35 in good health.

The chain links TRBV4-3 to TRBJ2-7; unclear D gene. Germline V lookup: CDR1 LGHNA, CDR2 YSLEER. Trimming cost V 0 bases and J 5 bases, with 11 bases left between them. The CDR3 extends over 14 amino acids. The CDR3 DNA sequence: TGCGCCAGCAGCCAAGATTTGGCTAGTAACGAGCAGTACTTC. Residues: CASSQDLASNEQYF.

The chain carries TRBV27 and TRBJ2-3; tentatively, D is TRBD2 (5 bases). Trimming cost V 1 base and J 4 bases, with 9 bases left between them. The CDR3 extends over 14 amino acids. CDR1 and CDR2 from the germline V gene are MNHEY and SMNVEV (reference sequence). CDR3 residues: CASSLLWTADTQYF. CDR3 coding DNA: TGTGCCAGCAGTTTATTATGGACTGCAGATACGCAGTATTTT.

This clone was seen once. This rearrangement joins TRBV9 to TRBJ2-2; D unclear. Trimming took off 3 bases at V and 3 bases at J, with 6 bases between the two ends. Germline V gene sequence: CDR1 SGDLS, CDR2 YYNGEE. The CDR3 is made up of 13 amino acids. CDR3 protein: CASSDGHTGELFF. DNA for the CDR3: TGTGCCAGCAGCGATGGACACACCGGGGAGCTGTTTTTT.

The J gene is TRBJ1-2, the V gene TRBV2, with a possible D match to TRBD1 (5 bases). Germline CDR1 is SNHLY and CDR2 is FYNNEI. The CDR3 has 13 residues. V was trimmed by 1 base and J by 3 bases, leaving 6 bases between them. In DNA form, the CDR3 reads TGTGCCAGCAGTGAAGGGGGGGACTATGGCTACACCTTC. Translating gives CASSEGGDYGYTF.

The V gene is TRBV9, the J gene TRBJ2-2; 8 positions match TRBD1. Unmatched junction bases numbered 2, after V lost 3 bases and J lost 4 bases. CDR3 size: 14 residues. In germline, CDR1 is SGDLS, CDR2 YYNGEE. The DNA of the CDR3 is TGTGCCAGCAGCGCGGGACAGGCCACCGGGGAGCTGTTTTTT. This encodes CASSAGQATGELFF. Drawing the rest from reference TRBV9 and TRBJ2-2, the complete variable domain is DSGVTQTPKHLITATGQRVTLRCSPRSGDLSVYWYQQSLDQGLQFLIQYYNGEERAKGNILERFSAQQFPDLHSELNLSSLELGDSALYFCASSAGQATGELFFGEGSRLTVL.

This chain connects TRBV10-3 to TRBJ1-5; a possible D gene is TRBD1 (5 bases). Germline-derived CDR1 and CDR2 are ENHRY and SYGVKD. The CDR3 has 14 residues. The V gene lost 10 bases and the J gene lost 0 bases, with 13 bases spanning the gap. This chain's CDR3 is CATGGNYSNQPQHF. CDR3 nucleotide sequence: TGTGCCACCGGGGGGAACTATAGCAATCAGCCCCAGCATTTT.

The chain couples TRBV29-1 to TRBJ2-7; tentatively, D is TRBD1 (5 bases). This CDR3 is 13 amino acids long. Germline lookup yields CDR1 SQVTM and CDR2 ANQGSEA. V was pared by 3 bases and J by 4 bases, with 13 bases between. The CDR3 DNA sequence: TGCAGCGTTGATTTAGGTAGGGGTTACGAGCAGTACTTC. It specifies CSVDLGRGYEQYF.

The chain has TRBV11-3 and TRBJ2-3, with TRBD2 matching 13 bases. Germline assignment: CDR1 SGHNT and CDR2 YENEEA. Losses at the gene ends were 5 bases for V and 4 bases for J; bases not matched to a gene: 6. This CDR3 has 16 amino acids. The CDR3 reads CASSARTSGSADTQYF. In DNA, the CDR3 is TGTGCCAGCAGCGCACGGACTAGCGGGAGTGCAGATACGCAGTATTTT.

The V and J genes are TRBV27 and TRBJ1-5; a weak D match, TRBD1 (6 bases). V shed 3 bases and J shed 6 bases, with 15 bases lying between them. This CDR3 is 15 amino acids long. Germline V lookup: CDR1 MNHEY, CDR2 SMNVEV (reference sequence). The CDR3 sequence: CASSFIAGGGQPQHF. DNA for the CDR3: TGTGCCAGCAGTTTCATAGCTGGGGGCGGTCAGCCCCAGCATTTT.

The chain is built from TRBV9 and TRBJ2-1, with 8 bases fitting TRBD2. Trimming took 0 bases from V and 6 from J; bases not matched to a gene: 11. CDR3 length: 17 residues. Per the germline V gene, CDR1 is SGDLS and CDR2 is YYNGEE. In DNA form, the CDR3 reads TGTGCCAGCAGCGTAGGGCGGGGGGCCGCAGAGGTCAATGAGCAGTTCTTC. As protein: CASSVGRGAAEVNEQFF.

The CDR3, as DNA: TGTGCCAGCAGCCAAGATCACGGGAGGGCCGACGTGACCCAGTACTTC. Amino acids: CASSQDHGRADVTQYF. V is TRBV3-1 (or the pseudogene TRBV3-2) and J is TRBJ2-5, with TRBD2 identical over 8 bases. The germline CDR1 and CDR2 sequences are LGHDT and YNNKEL (reference sequence). Losses at the gene ends were 0 bases for V and 7 bases for J; bases not matched to a gene: 10. CDR3 size: 16 residues.

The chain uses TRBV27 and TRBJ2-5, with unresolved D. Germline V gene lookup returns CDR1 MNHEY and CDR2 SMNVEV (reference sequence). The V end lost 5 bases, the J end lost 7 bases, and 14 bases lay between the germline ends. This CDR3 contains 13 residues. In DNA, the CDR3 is TGTGCCAGCAGTGCAGGCCTGCGATGGACCCAGTACTTC. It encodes CASSAGLRWTQYF.

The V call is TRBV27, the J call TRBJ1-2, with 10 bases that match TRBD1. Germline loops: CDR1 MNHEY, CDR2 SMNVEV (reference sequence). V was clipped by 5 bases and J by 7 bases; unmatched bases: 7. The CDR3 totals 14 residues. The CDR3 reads CASSAGQGIGGYTF. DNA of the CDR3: TGTGCCAGCAGTGCGGGACAGGGGATAGGTGGCTACACCTTC.

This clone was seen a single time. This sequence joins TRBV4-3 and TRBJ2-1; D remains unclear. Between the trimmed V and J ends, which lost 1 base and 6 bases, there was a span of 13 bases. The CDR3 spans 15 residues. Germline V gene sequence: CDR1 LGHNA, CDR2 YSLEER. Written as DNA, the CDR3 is TGCGCCAGCAGCCAAGGACCGGCGTTGGTCAATGAGCAGTTCTTC. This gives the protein CASSQGPALVNEQFF.

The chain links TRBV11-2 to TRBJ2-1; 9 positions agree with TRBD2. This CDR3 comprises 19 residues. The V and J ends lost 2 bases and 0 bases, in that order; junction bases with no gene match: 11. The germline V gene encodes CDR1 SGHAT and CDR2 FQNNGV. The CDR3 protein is CASSLILAGPPTSYNEQFF. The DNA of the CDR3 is TGTGCCAGCAGCTTAATCCTAGCGGGACCTCCAACCTCCTACAATGAGCAGTTCTTC.